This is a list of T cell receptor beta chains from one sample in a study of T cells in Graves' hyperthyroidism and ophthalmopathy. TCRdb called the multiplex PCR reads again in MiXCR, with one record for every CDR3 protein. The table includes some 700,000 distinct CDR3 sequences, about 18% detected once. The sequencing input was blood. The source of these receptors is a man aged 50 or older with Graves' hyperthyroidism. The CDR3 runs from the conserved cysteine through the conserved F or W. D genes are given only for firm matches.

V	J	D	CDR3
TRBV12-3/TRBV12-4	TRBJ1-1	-	CASSIRRTEAFF
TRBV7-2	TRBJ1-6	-	CASSLAVPENSPLHF
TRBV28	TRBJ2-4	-	CASCRGVIQYF
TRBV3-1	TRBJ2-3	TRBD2	CASSQHLAGGPDTQYF
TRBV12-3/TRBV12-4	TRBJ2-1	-	CASSLWRDRYNEQFF
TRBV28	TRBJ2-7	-	CASTKRSSLGSYEQYF
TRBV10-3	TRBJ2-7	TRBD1	CAIRDTRDSHEQYF
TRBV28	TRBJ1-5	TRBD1	CASRAGQLSNQPQHF
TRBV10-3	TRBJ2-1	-	CAIRVGQGNEQFF
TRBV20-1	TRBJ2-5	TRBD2	CSASLVAGGLETQYF
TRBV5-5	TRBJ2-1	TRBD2	CASGFLAGASSYNEQFF
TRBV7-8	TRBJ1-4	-	CASSLAWQGGEKLFF
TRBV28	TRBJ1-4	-	CASSFIATGAPNEKLFF
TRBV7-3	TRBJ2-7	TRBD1	CASSRTGGMYEQYF
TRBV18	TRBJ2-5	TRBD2	CASSPPPGLAGLYQETQYF
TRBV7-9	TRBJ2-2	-	CASTSPSNTGELFF
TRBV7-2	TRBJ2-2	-	CASSLDPATGELFF
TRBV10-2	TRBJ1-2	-	CASSDRPRTYGYTF
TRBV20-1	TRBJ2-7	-	CSARANNYEQYF
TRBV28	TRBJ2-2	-	CASSLATTGELFF
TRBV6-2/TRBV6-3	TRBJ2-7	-	CASASSRGASYEQYF
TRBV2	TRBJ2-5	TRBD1	CASKRQGVQETQYF
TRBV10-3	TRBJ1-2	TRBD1	CAISAPGQGYGYTF
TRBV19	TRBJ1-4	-	CASRVGHNNEKLFF
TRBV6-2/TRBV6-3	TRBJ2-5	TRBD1	CASSPGQAAWETQYF
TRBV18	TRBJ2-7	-	CASSPPGLYEQYF
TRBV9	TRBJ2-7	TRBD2	CASSVGLAEGYEQYF
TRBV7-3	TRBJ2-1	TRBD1	CASSPLGTATYNEQFF
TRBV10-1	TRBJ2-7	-	CASSERIGTSNSYEQYF
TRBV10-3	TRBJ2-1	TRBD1	CAIRDRGTYNEQFF
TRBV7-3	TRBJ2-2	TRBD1	CASSPWTGDTGELFF
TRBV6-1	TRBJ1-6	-	CASSYMTLNSPLHF
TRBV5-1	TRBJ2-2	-	CASNDVQGPGELFF
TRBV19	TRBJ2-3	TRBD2	CASGTGTSRDTQYF
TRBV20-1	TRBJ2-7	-	CSAIPVVEHEQYF
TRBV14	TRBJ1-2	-	CASSQGHGVGYTF
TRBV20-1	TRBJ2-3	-	CSARVGTLTRTDTQYF
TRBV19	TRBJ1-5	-	CASSIRHSNQPQHF
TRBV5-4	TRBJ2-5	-	CASSFVERETQYF
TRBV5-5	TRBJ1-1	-	CASSRTPDSSTEAFF
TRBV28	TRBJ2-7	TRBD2	CASSLMTSGSYEQYF
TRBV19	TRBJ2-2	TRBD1	CASIQGASNTGELFF
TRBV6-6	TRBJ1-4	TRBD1	CASSYSIRTGREKLFF
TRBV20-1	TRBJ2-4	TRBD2	CSARNLAGVAKNIQYF
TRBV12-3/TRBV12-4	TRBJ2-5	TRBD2	CASTPGGLAGGGETQYF